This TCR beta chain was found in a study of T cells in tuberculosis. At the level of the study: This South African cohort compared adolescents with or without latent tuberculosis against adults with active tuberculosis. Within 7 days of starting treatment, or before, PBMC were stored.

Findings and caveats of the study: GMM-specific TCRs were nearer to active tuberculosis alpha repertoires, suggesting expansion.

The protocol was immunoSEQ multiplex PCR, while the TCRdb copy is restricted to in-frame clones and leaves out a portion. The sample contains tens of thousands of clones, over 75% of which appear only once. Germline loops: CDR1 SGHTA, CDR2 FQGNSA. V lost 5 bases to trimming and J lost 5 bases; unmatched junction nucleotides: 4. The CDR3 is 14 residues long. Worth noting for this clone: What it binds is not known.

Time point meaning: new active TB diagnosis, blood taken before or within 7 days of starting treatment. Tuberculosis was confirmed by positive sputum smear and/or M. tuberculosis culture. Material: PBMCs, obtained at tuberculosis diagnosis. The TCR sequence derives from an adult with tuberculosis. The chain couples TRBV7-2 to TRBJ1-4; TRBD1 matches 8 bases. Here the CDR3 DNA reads TGTGCCAGCAGCGCTCAGGGGGCAAATGAAAAACTGTTTTTT. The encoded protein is CASSAQGANEKLFF.